A selection of T cell receptor beta chains follows, all from one sample in a study of cytomegalovirus exposure and HLA in healthy donors. Some clones are missing from TCRdb's copy, which holds only in-frame ones; the method was immunoSEQ multiplex PCR. The sample has over 200,000 clones, over 70% seen once. The sequenced sample consisted of PBMCs. Every receptor here comes from a woman aged 55-70 years in good health and CMV-seropositive. The CDR3 runs from the conserved cysteine through the conserved F or W. The D gene is left open where the match is weak.

d_gene,len,v_gene,CDR3aa
NA,15,TRBV5-1,CASSLQALSSDTQYF
NA,11,TRBV5-8,CASSPQETQYF
NA,16,TRBV4-2,CASSHQGRSDNSPLHF
TRBD1,14,TRBV19,CASSEGQARTPLHF
NA,15,TRBV5-1,CASSLGLDDYNEQFF
TRBD1,15,TRBV9,CASSPGTGGTGELFF
TRBD1,15,TRBV4-1,CASSRDRGSRQPQHF
NA,15,TRBV5-8,CASSLGGDRTYEQYF
NA,12,TRBV6-1,CASSRTVNGYTF
NA,16,TRBV18,CASSPVQAGRGDTQYF
TRBD1,13,TRBV6-6,CASSRQGGTEAFF
TRBD1,17,TRBV7-9,CASSSRWATGPGNTIYF
NA,15,TRBV6-1,CASRNTGISTGELFF
TRBD2,18,TRBV14,CASSLRTSGRTDYNEQFF
NA,14,TRBV9,CASSVWDMNTEAFF
TRBD1,17,TRBV14,CASSRDSSSVSNQPQHF
TRBD2,16,TRBV9,CASSAGLAGDLYEQYF
NA,12,TRBV5-6,CASSLKRDTIYF
TRBD1,13,TRBV27,CASSSDRGDEQYF
NA,15,TRBV6-6,CASSYSRATNEKLFF
TRBD1,14,TRBV14,CASSTRQGATEAFF
NA,13,TRBV30,CAWSSGVPDTQYF
TRBD1,14,TRBV7-2,CASSPGTRGTEAFF
NA,13,TRBV18,CASSPLDNFGYTF
TRBD1,15,TRBV6-4,CASSDSNTGGTEAFF
TRBD2,15,TRBV15,CATSKNSLAADTQYF
TRBD1,18,TRBV19,CASSPQSASGTATDTQYF
NA,13,TRBV10-3,CAISENRDQPQHF
NA,14,TRBV7-2,CASSLWGDHYGYTF
NA,16,TRBV6-6,CASSLGDIMSGNTIYF
NA,15,TRBV21-1,CASSSRTGPRQPQHF
NA,15,TRBV5-1,CASSLVGRGDYEQYF
NA,17,TRBV29-1,CSVERGGTCRDTYEQYF
TRBD1,11,TRBV29-1,CSVEEGTGATF
NA,19,TRBV11-2,CASSLDWERGRGFTDTQYF
NA,13,TRBV9,CASSVGVDTEAFF
TRBD1,13,TRBV5-6,CASGGQDGSPLHF
NA,11,TRBV6-1,CASPGQTEAFF
NA,13,TRBV19,CASSINQNTEAFF
TRBD2,16,TRBV5-1,CASSRGTSGDTDTQYF